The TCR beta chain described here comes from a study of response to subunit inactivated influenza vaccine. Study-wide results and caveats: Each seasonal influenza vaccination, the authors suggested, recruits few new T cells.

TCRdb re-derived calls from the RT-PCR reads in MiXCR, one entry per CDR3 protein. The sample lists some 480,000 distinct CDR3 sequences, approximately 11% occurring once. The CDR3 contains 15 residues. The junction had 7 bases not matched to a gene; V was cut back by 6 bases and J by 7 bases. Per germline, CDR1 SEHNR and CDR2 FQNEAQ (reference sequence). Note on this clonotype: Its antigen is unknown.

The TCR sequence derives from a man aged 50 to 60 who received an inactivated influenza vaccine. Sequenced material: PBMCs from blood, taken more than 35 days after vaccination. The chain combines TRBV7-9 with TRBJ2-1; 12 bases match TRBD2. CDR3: CASSFTSGGRNEQFF. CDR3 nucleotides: TGTGCCAGCAGTTTTACTAGCGGGGGGAGAAATGAGCAGTTCTTC. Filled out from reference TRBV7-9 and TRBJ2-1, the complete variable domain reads DTGVSQNPRHKITKRGQNVTFRCDPISEHNRLYWYRQTLGQGPEFLTYFQNEAQLEKSRLLSDRFSAERPKGSFSTLEIQRTEQGDSAMYLCASSFTSGGRNEQFFGPGTRLTVL.